These 9 T cell receptor beta chains were sequenced from one sample in a study of cytomegalovirus exposure and HLA in healthy donors. Use of 60 Vbeta and 13 Jbeta primers characterized the PCR. Profiled with immunoSEQ multiplex PCR; TCRdb holds only in-frame clones, not every one. The sample contains under 150,000 clones, roughly 79% of which appear only once. Source material: PBMCs. The receptor set was obtained from a boy aged 2 to 10 in good health and CMV-seronegative.

The V gene is TRBV5-1, the J gene TRBJ1-1; D remains unclear. V lost 0 bases, J lost 7 bases, and 13 bases lay in between. The CDR3 spans 14 residues. Germline assignment: CDR1 SGHRS and CDR2 YFSETQ. In nucleotides, the CDR3 is TGCGCCAGCAGCTTGGAGAGGCCAGCAAGTGAAGCTTTCTTT. It translates to CASSLERPASEAFF.

The chain has TRBV6-5 and TRBJ2-2; TRBD1 might be the D (6 bases). CDR1 is MNHEY, CDR2 SVGAGI, per germline. The V gene lost 8 bases and the J gene lost 2 bases, with 12 bases spanning the gap. The CDR3 loop spans 14 amino acids. CDR3 in amino acids: CASGLQGNTGELFF. The CDR3 DNA reads as TGTGCCAGCGGATTACAGGGAAACACCGGGGAGCTGTTTTTT.

Only one count was recorded for this clone. V usage is TRBV5-1 and J usage is TRBJ2-7; 8 bases are shared with TRBD2. The CDR3 totals 17 residues. The junction had 15 bases not matched to a gene; V was cut back by 1 base and J by 6 bases. Germline CDR1 reads SGHRS; CDR2 reads YFSETQ. The CDR3 spells CASSLYPAGGAPGEQYF. DNA for the CDR3: TGCGCCAGCAGCTTGTACCCTGCGGGGGGCGCTCCGGGCGAGCAGTACTTC. Based on the CDR3 plus reference TRBV5-1 and TRBJ2-7, the full variable domain is KAGVTQTPRYLIKTRGQQVTLSCSPISGHRSVSWYQQTPGQGLQFLFEYFSETQRNKGNFPGRFSGRQFSNSRSEMNVSTLELGDSALYLCASSLYPAGGAPGEQYFGPGTRLTVT.

The V call is TRBV4-1, the J call TRBJ2-3; 8 bases are shared with TRBD2. The V gene's germline CDR1 is MGHRA and CDR2 YSYEKL. Trimming at V came to 2 bases and at J to 0 bases, leaving 19 bases not matched to a gene. This CDR3 has 21 amino acids. CDR3 sequence reads: CASSQRPMSGGASDSTDTQYF. CDR3 sequence (DNA): TGCGCCAGCAGCCAACGTCCCATGTCCGGGGGGGCCTCGGACAGCACAGATACGCAGTATTTT.

This chain joins TRBV7-9 and TRBJ1-4; 8 nucleotides align to TRBD1. Germline trimming cut 6 bases from V and 7 bases from J; bases unmatched to any gene: 7. Germline CDR1 and CDR2: SEHNR and FQNEAQ (reference sequence). The CDR3 has 14 amino acids. CDR3 amino acids: CASSPGGAVEKLFF. The CDR3 region has the DNA TGTGCCAGCAGTCCAGGGGGCGCGGTTGAAAAACTGTTTTTT.

This clone came up once. In nucleotides, the CDR3 is TGTGCCACCGGACCGGGACAACGAGAAGAGCAGTACGTC. Amino acids: CATGPGQREEQYV. This rearrangement joins TRBV10-3 to TRBJ2-7, with D perhaps matching TRBD1 (6 bases). CDR3 size: 13 residues. Trimming cost V 10 bases and J 7 bases, with 20 bases left between them. Germline V lookup: CDR1 ENHRY, CDR2 SYGVKD.

The rearrangement links TRBV6-1 to TRBJ2-7; TRBD1 matches at 9 bases. After removal of 4 bases from V and 5 bases from J, the junction contained 9 bases not matched to a gene. Germline V gene sequence: CDR1 MNHNS, CDR2 SASEGT. CDR3 length: 15 residues. For the CDR3, the DNA is TGTGCCAGCAGTGCGGTACAGGGGGCGTCGGACGAGCAGTACGTC. Its translation is CASSAVQGASDEQYV.

The chain is built from TRBV20-1 and TRBJ2-1; unclear D gene. This CDR3 spans 11 amino acids. Germline CDR1 reads DFQATT; CDR2 reads SNEGSKA (reference sequence). Between the trimmed V and J ends, which lost 3 bases and 4 bases, there was a span of 4 bases. Written as DNA, the CDR3 is TGCAGTGCTAGCCAGTACAATGAGCAGTTCTTC. Translating gives CSASQYNEQFF.

This clone was seen a handful of times. The gene calls are TRBV2 and TRBJ2-5, with 11 bases fitting TRBD2. This CDR3 contains 14 residues. Germline V gene lookup returns CDR1 SNHLY and CDR2 FYNNEI. The V and J ends lost 5 bases and 5 bases, in that order; junction bases with no gene match: 4. CDR3 sequence (DNA): TGTGCCAGCAGTCCGAGGACTAGCGGGGAGACCCAGTACTTC. Its protein product is CASSPRTSGETQYF. Together with reference TRBV2 and TRBJ2-5, the CDR3 gives the full variable domain: EPEVTQTPSHQVTQMGQEVILRCVPISNHLYFYWYRQILGQKVEFLVSFYNNEISEKSEIFDDQFSVERPDGSNFTLKIRSTKLEDSAMYFCASSPRTSGETQYFGPGTRLLVL.